This TCR beta chain was sequenced during a study of blood T cell repertoires in COVID-19. Background on the study: Acute and convalescent COVID-19 specimens originated in the United States, Italy and Spain.

Trimming at V came to 6 bases and at J to 0 bases, leaving 6 bases not matched to a gene. CDR1 is MNHEY and CDR2 is SVGAGI in the germline V gene. The CDR3 spans 15 residues. Assay used: immunoSEQ multiplex PCR; TCRdb lists only in-frame clones, some missing. The repertoire holds nearly 50,000 clones, with around 85% as singletons. The chain is built from TRBV6-5 and TRBJ2-3; TRBD2 agrees at 7 bases. The specimen sequenced was peripheral blood. The clonotype was recovered from a human donor in a cohort sampled during active COVID-19. CDR3 in amino acids: CASRLGAGSTDTQYF. The CDR3 DNA reads as TGTGCCAGCAGGCTCGGAGCGGGGAGCACAGATACGCAGTATTTT.